In this sample, the clone carrying this T cell receptor (beta chain) turned up once. Only in-frame clones appear in the TCRdb table, and some are missing; sequencing was by immunoSEQ multiplex PCR. The table records fewer than 100,000 clones, 65% to 90% of them present only once. The sample is drawn from a study of blood T cell repertoires in COVID-19. Whole-study context: Sites across the United States, Italy and Spain contributed samples from acute and convalescent COVID-19.

This TCR derives from a man aged 60 to 69 with acute or convalescent COVID-19. Specimen: peripheral blood.

CDR3: CATSDSGGRERTLGYEQYF. The DNA of the CDR3 is TGTGCCACCAGTGATTCGGGGGGTAGGGAAAGAACTTTGGGATACGAGCAGTACTTC. The chain uses TRBV24-1 and TRBJ2-7, with 7 bases that match TRBD2. Germline V gene data show CDR1 as KGHDR and CDR2 as SFDVKD. The CDR3 is made up of 19 amino acids. Trimming cost V 2 bases and J 4 bases; bases outside gene matches: 19.